This is a list of T cell receptor beta chains from one sample in a study of OX40 agonist ivuxolimab in advanced cancers. Only in-frame clones appear in the TCRdb table, and some are missing; sequencing was by immunoSEQ multiplex PCR. The profile shows tens of thousands of clones, 75% to 90% of them singletons. Here the sequenced sample was CD4+ or CD8+ T cells sorted from blood, taken in a trial of the OX40 agonist ivuxolimab. The source is an adult with an advanced solid tumor such as melanoma, head and neck, liver or kidney cancer. Both conserved end residues are part of each CDR3. Each record gives: V gene, CDR3 length, D gene, J gene, clone size, CDR3 DNA, CDR3 protein. D genes are given only for firm matches. Some rows mark clone size as missing; the rest say once, few, many or name a class of expanded clone.

v_gene: TRBV27
len: 14
d_gene: TRBD1
j_gene: TRBJ1-1
abundance: once
CDR3nt: TGTGCCAGCAGTTTATCAGGGGGCATCACTGAAGCTTTCTTT
CDR3aa: CASSLSGGITEAFF

v_gene: TRBV19
len: 13
d_gene: .
j_gene: TRBJ2-7
abundance: .
CDR3nt: TGTGCCAGTAGTATTAGGGACCGATACGAGCAGTACTTC
CDR3aa: CASSIRDRYEQYF

v_gene: TRBV18
len: 13
d_gene: .
j_gene: TRBJ1-1
abundance: .
CDR3nt: TGTGCCAGCTCACCATCGGACACGCGTGGTACTTTCTTT
CDR3aa: CASSPSDTRGTFF

v_gene: TRBV19
len: 14
d_gene: .
j_gene: TRBJ1-4
abundance: .
CDR3nt: TGTGCCAGTAGTATGAGGGAAAAGAATGAAAAACTGTTTTTT
CDR3aa: CASSMREKNEKLFF

v_gene: TRBV18
len: 12
d_gene: .
j_gene: TRBJ2-5
abundance: .
CDR3nt: TGTGCCAGCTCACCATCAGAAGAGACCCAGTACTTC
CDR3aa: CASSPSEETQYF

v_gene: TRBV5-1
len: 16
d_gene: .
j_gene: TRBJ1-4
abundance: .
CDR3nt: TGCGCCAGCAGCTCGGTAACCGGGACACGGATTGAAAAACTGTTTTTT
CDR3aa: CASSSVTGTRIEKLFF

v_gene: TRBV15
len: 19
d_gene: TRBD2
j_gene: TRBJ2-3
abundance: .
CDR3nt: TGTGCCACCAGCGGGACTAGCGGGAGGAGAGGGATGGGCACAGATACGCAGTATTTT
CDR3aa: CATSGTSGRRGMGTDTQYF

v_gene: TRBV4-1
len: 16
d_gene: .
j_gene: TRBJ1-3
abundance: .
CDR3nt: TGCGCCAGCAGCCAAGTCCCCTTCACACGTCGAAACACCATATATTTT
CDR3aa: CASSQVPFTRRNTIYF

v_gene: TRBV5-1
len: 14
d_gene: .
j_gene: TRBJ2-5
abundance: .
CDR3nt: TGCGCCAGCAGCCCCGGACGGGGGCAAGGGACCCAGTACTTC
CDR3aa: CASSPGRGQGTQYF

v_gene: TRBV7-8
len: 14
d_gene: .
j_gene: TRBJ2-1
abundance: .
CDR3nt: TGTGCCAGCAGCTTTCAGTTATCCTACAATGAGCAGTTCTTC
CDR3aa: CASSFQLSYNEQFF

v_gene: TRBV10-3
len: 14
d_gene: .
j_gene: TRBJ1-3
abundance: once
CDR3nt: TGTGCCATCAGTCAACAGGGTTCTGGAAACACCATATATTTT
CDR3aa: CAISQQGSGNTIYF

v_gene: TRBV5-1
len: 12
d_gene: .
j_gene: TRBJ2-3
abundance: .
CDR3nt: TGCGCCAGCAGCCGGGACGATAATACGCAGTATTTT
CDR3aa: CASSRDDNTQYF

v_gene: TRBV5-4
len: 14
d_gene: .
j_gene: TRBJ2-7
abundance: .
CDR3nt: TGTGCCAGCAGCTTGAACTCGAACTCCTACGAGCAGTACTTC
CDR3aa: CASSLNSNSYEQYF

v_gene: TRBV29-1
len: 12
d_gene: .
j_gene: TRBJ2-7
abundance: .
CDR3nt: TGCAGCGTTGGGGACAAGAGCTACGAGCAGTACTTC
CDR3aa: CSVGDKSYEQYF

v_gene: TRBV4-1
len: 14
d_gene: .
j_gene: TRBJ2-7
abundance: .
CDR3nt: TGCGCCAGCAGCCCACCCGGGGGAAGGGGGGAGCAGTACTTC
CDR3aa: CASSPPGGRGEQYF

v_gene: TRBV5-4
len: 15
d_gene: TRBD2
j_gene: TRBJ2-1
abundance: .
CDR3nt: TGTGCCAGCAGCGAGGGGACTAGCGGGAGCTATGAGCAGTTCTTC
CDR3aa: CASSEGTSGSYEQFF

v_gene: TRBV5-1
len: 15
d_gene: .
j_gene: TRBJ2-3
abundance: .
CDR3nt: TGCGCCAGCAGCTTGGTTGGCGGTTCCACAGATACGCAGTATTTT
CDR3aa: CASSLVGGSTDTQYF

v_gene: TRBV7-2
len: 13
d_gene: .
j_gene: TRBJ1-1
abundance: .
CDR3nt: TGTGCCAGCAGCTTATTCGGGGCCACTGAAGCTTTCTTT
CDR3aa: CASSLFGATEAFF

v_gene: TRBV19
len: 12
d_gene: .
j_gene: TRBJ1-1
abundance: .
CDR3nt: TGTGCCAGTAGTTGGGGCAGCACTGAAGCTTTCTTT
CDR3aa: CASSWGSTEAFF

v_gene: TRBV10-3
len: 14
d_gene: TRBD1
j_gene: TRBJ1-3
abundance: .
CDR3nt: TGTGCCATCAGACAGGGGTTCTCTGGAAACACCATATATTTT
CDR3aa: CAIRQGFSGNTIYF

v_gene: TRBV7-9
len: 12
d_gene: .
j_gene: TRBJ2-1
abundance: .
CDR3nt: TGTGCCAGCAGCCTCCTCTCCAGTGAGCAGTTCTTC
CDR3aa: CASSLLSSEQFF

v_gene: TRBV29-1
len: 15
d_gene: TRBD1
j_gene: TRBJ2-1
abundance: .
CDR3nt: TGCAGCGTTGCGACGGGGGACAGGCCCTACAATGAGCAGTTCTTC
CDR3aa: CSVATGDRPYNEQFF

v_gene: TRBV12-5
len: 20
d_gene: TRBD2
j_gene: TRBJ2-2
abundance: .
CDR3nt: TGTGCTAGTGGTTTGTCCCGGACTAGCGGGGGGGCCCTGAACACCGGGGAGCTGTTTTTT
CDR3aa: CASGLSRTSGGALNTGELFF

v_gene: TRBV5-8
len: 13
d_gene: TRBD1
j_gene: TRBJ1-2
abundance: once
CDR3nt: TGTGCCAGCATCCAAGGGGGCAACTATGGCTACACCTTC
CDR3aa: CASIQGGNYGYTF

v_gene: TRBV28
len: 15
d_gene: TRBD1
j_gene: TRBJ2-3
abundance: .
CDR3nt: TGTGCCAGCAGTTTACGGACAGGGCGCACAGATACGCAGTATTTT
CDR3aa: CASSLRTGRTDTQYF

v_gene: TRBV18
len: 13
d_gene: .
j_gene: TRBJ2-1
abundance: .
CDR3nt: TGTGCCAGCTCACCGGTACGGGACGGGGAGCAGTTCTTC
CDR3aa: CASSPVRDGEQFF

v_gene: TRBV25-1
len: 14
d_gene: .
j_gene: TRBJ1-1
abundance: .
CDR3nt: TGTGCCAGCAGTAGGGGCGGCTTGAACACTGAAGCTTTCTTT
CDR3aa: CASSRGGLNTEAFF

v_gene: TRBV5-1
len: 14
d_gene: .
j_gene: TRBJ2-1
abundance: .
CDR3nt: TGCGCCAGCAGCCTGCAGGGTCAGTACAATGAGCAGTTCTTC
CDR3aa: CASSLQGQYNEQFF

v_gene: TRBV19
len: 14
d_gene: .
j_gene: TRBJ2-2
abundance: .
CDR3nt: TGTGCCAGTAGTATGCGGTATGGCACCGGGGAGCTGTTTTTT
CDR3aa: CASSMRYGTGELFF

v_gene: TRBV7-9
len: 15
d_gene: TRBD1
j_gene: TRBJ1-3
abundance: few
CDR3nt: TGTGCCAGCAGATCGGACAGGGACGCTGGAAACACCATATATTTT
CDR3aa: CASRSDRDAGNTIYF

v_gene: TRBV4-3
len: 14
d_gene: .
j_gene: TRBJ2-4
abundance: .
CDR3nt: TGCGCCAGCAGCCAGGAGGGTAGTGGCAGCATTCAGTACTTC
CDR3aa: CASSQEGSGSIQYF

v_gene: TRBV7-8
len: 13
d_gene: .
j_gene: TRBJ2-3
abundance: .
CDR3nt: TGTGCCAGCAAGCGGCGGGGCACAGATACGCAGTATTTT
CDR3aa: CASKRRGTDTQYF

v_gene: TRBV7-2
len: 15
d_gene: TRBD1
j_gene: TRBJ1-5
abundance: .
CDR3nt: TGTGCCAGCAGCTTAAGTACAGGGGGCGCGCAGCCCCAGCATTTT
CDR3aa: CASSLSTGGAQPQHF

v_gene: TRBV4-1
len: 16
d_gene: .
j_gene: TRBJ2-3
abundance: .
CDR3nt: TGCGCCAGCAGCCATGCCGGGGCAGCCAGGACAGATACGCAGTATTTT
CDR3aa: CASSHAGAARTDTQYF

v_gene: TRBV7-8
len: 15
d_gene: .
j_gene: TRBJ1-5
abundance: .
CDR3nt: TGTGCCAGCAGCCCCGGCGGCAGGAGCAATCAGCCCCAGCATTTT
CDR3aa: CASSPGGRSNQPQHF

v_gene: TRBV29-1
len: 12
d_gene: .
j_gene: TRBJ1-1
abundance: .
CDR3nt: TGCAGCGTTGCCTATGGACAGCTGAGGGCTTTCTTT
CDR3aa: CSVAYGQLRAFF

v_gene: TRBV5-4
len: 15
d_gene: TRBD2
j_gene: TRBJ2-7
abundance: few
CDR3nt: TGTGCCAGCAGCTTTAGCGGGAGGGCCGGTAACGAGCAGTACTTC
CDR3aa: CASSFSGRAGNEQYF

v_gene: TRBV7-9
len: 17
d_gene: TRBD1
j_gene: TRBJ2-4
abundance: once
CDR3nt: TGTGCCAGCAGCTTAAGAGGAGGACAGGGGAGCGAAAACATTCAGTACTTC
CDR3aa: CASSLRGGQGSENIQYF

v_gene: TRBV9
len: 14
d_gene: TRBD1
j_gene: TRBJ2-7
abundance: .
CDR3nt: TGTGCCAGCAGCGCGAGGGACAGTTACTACGAGCAGTACTTC
CDR3aa: CASSARDSYYEQYF

v_gene: TRBV9
len: 14
d_gene: .
j_gene: TRBJ1-5
abundance: few
CDR3nt: TGTGCCAGCAGCGTCTCAGACAGCTACGGGCCCCAGCATTTT
CDR3aa: CASSVSDSYGPQHF

v_gene: TRBV18
len: 13
d_gene: .
j_gene: TRBJ2-7
abundance: .
CDR3nt: TGTGCCAGCTCACGGGAGCCGGGGTACGAGCAGTACTTC
CDR3aa: CASSREPGYEQYF

v_gene: TRBV18
len: 14
d_gene: .
j_gene: TRBJ2-5
abundance: once
CDR3nt: TGTGCCAGCTCACCACGTCAACAGGAAGAGACCCAGTACTTC
CDR3aa: CASSPRQQEETQYF

v_gene: TRBV7-2
len: 15
d_gene: .
j_gene: TRBJ2-5
abundance: .
CDR3nt: TGTGCCAGCAGCTTGGACTCCAGAGGCGCGGAGACCCAGTACTTC
CDR3aa: CASSLDSRGAETQYF

v_gene: TRBV5-4
len: 17
d_gene: TRBD2
j_gene: TRBJ2-1
abundance: .
CDR3nt: TGTGCCAGCAGCCCTGAGGTGTGGGGGGGGTCCTACAATGAGCAGTTCTTC
CDR3aa: CASSPEVWGGSYNEQFF

v_gene: TRBV7-9
len: 12
d_gene: .
j_gene: TRBJ2-1
abundance: .
CDR3nt: TGTGCCAGCAGCTCCTCGGGCCCCGAGCAGTTCTTC
CDR3aa: CASSSSGPEQFF

v_gene: TRBV11-2
len: 16
d_gene: TRBD2
j_gene: TRBJ2-5
abundance: .
CDR3nt: TGTGCCAGCAGCTTAGCCAGCGGGGGGTTGCAAGAGACCCAGTACTTC
CDR3aa: CASSLASGGLQETQYF

v_gene: TRBV18
len: 14
d_gene: TRBD1
j_gene: TRBJ2-3
abundance: .
CDR3nt: TGTGCCAGCTCACCTACAGGGGGGACAGATACGCAGTATTTT
CDR3aa: CASSPTGGTDTQYF

v_gene: TRBV21-1
len: 15
d_gene: .
j_gene: TRBJ1-5
abundance: .
CDR3nt: TGTGCCAGCAGGCCGAGCCGACAGGCCAATCAGCCCCAGCATTTT
CDR3aa: CASRPSRQANQPQHF

v_gene: TRBV6-1
len: 18
d_gene: .
j_gene: TRBJ2-1
abundance: once
CDR3nt: TGTGCCAGCAGTGAAAAAGGGGTGCCTAAGGGACTTCACAATGAGCAGTTCTTC
CDR3aa: CASSEKGVPKGLHNEQFF

v_gene: TRBV4-3
len: 21
d_gene: TRBD2
j_gene: TRBJ2-3
abundance: .
CDR3nt: TGCGCCAGCAGCCAAGTGGGGACTAGCGGGAGGGCGTCTCGGAGCACAGATACGCAGTATTTT
CDR3aa: CASSQVGTSGRASRSTDTQYF

v_gene: TRBV19
len: 15
d_gene: .
j_gene: TRBJ1-1
abundance: .
CDR3nt: TGTGCCAGTCGGCCCCCGGGGAGGATGAACACTGAAGCTTTCTTT
CDR3aa: CASRPPGRMNTEAFF

v_gene: TRBV7-6
len: 16
d_gene: .
j_gene: TRBJ2-2
abundance: .
CDR3nt: TGTGCCAGCGGGGTGGCGGCGCCCGCGAACACCGGGGAGCTGTTTTTT
CDR3aa: CASGVAAPANTGELFF

v_gene: TRBV9
len: 14
d_gene: TRBD2
j_gene: TRBJ2-3
abundance: once
CDR3nt: TGTGCCAGCAATCGCGGGGGGAGCACAGATACGCAGTATTTT
CDR3aa: CASNRGGSTDTQYF

v_gene: TRBV19
len: 16
d_gene: TRBD2
j_gene: TRBJ2-1
abundance: once
CDR3nt: TGTGCCAGTAGTATTACTAGCGGGAGGTCTGGTAATGAGCAGTTCTTC
CDR3aa: CASSITSGRSGNEQFF